The source of this T cell receptor (beta chain) is a study of OX40 agonist ivuxolimab in advanced cancers. Study background: Patients received intravenous ivuxolimab every 2 weeks at 0.01 to 10 mg/kg.

Method: immunoSEQ multiplex PCR; TCRdb's copy keeps in-frame clones and lacks some. The sample lists 50,000 or so clones; 91% were seen once. Trimming pared 6 bases from V and 5 bases from J, leaving 17 bases between. The germline gives CDR1 MNHEY, CDR2 SVGAGI. The CDR3 has 14 amino acids. For this clone: Its antigen is undetermined.

General study results and limits: Some nonresponders also had low normalized T-cell clonal expansion. On average, a greater number of expanded clones characterised CD8+ T cells relative to CD4+. In the 0.1-3.0 mg/kg groups, partial responders showed among the lowest expansion.

The chain recombines TRBV6-5 with TRBJ2-7; D is ambiguous. Sequencing used CD4+ or CD8+ T cells sorted from blood, obtained in a trial of the OX40 agonist ivuxolimab. This sequence was found in an adult with an advanced solid tumor such as melanoma, head and neck, liver or kidney cancer. The chain's CDR3 is CASRKAWQNHEQYF. The CDR3 region has the DNA TGTGCCAGCAGAAAGGCATGGCAGAACCACGAGCAGTACTTC.